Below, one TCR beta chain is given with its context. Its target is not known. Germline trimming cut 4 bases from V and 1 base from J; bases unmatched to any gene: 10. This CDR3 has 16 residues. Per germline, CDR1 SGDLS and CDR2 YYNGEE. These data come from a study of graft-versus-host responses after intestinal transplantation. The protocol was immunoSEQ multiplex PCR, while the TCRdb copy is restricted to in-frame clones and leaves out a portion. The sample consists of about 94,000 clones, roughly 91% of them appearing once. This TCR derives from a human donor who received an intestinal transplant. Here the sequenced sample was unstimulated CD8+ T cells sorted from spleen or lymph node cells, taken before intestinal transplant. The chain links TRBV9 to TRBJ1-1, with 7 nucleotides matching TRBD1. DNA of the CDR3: TGTGCCAGCAGCCCCCCCGGGACAGTCCCGAACACTGAAGCTTTCTTT. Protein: CASSPPGTVPNTEAFF. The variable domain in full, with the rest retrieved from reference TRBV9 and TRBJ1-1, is DSGVTQTPKHLITATGQRVTLRCSPRSGDLSVYWYQQSLDQGLQFLIQYYNGEERAKGNILERFSAQQFPDLHSELNLSSLELGDSALYFCASSPPGTVPNTEAFFGQGTRLTVV.